Shown below are 32 T cell receptor beta chains from a single sample sequenced in a study of T cells in Graves' hyperthyroidism and ophthalmopathy. TCR beta CDR3 region amplification was performed from RNA transcripts. The TCR CDR3 was amplified in a first-round RT-PCR using the HTBI primer set. Each CDR3 protein gets one entry after TCRdb re-called the multiplex PCR reads with MiXCR. The data hold fewer than 350,000 distinct CDR3 sequences, with 18% observed a single time. The specimen sequenced was blood. These receptors were obtained from a woman aged 50 to 65 with Graves' hyperthyroidism.

CDR3 nucleotide sequence: TGCAGTGCTAGTTTGGCGGAGGCCTACAATGAGCAGTTCTTC. Encoded protein: CSASLAEAYNEQFF. V usage is TRBV20-1 and J usage is TRBJ2-1; TRBD2 might be the D (5 bases). The ends were cut back, 3 bases at V and 2 bases at J, with 11 bases in the middle. The CDR3 runs 14 residues. Germline V gene data show CDR1 as DFQATT and CDR2 as SNEGSKA (reference sequence).

This clonotype was counted between two and nine times. V usage is TRBV29-1 and J usage is TRBJ1-3; 7 nucleotides line up with TRBD1. Germline CDR1 is SQVTM and CDR2 is ANQGSEA. The CDR3 has 13 residues. The J segment lost 2 bases and the V segment lost 6 bases, leaving 4 bases of the junction unmatched. In nucleotides, the CDR3 is TGCAGCGTGGGGGACAGTACTGGAAACACCATATATTTT. This codes for CSVGDSTGNTIYF.

The V call is TRBV9, the J call TRBJ2-1; 9 positions match TRBD2. Per germline, CDR1 SGDLS and CDR2 YYNGEE. There are 16 residues in the CDR3. J was trimmed by 5 bases and V by 3 bases; bases with no gene match: 9. In DNA, the CDR3 is TGTGCCAGCAGCGCCTCGCTAGCGGGGACCCACAATGAGCAGTTCTTC. It specifies CASSASLAGTHNEQFF.

This clonotype was detected only a few times. The chain is built from TRBV9 and TRBJ2-7, with TRBD1 as a possible D gene (5 bases). The CDR3 runs 13 residues. From germline, CDR1 is SGDLS and CDR2 YYNGEE. V was pared by 4 bases and J by 4 bases, with 12 bases between. DNA of the CDR3: TGTGCCAGCAGCCCCACCTCAGGGTACGAGCAGTACTTC. Amino acid sequence: CASSPTSGYEQYF.

This clonotype turned up a few times. J is TRBJ1-4 and V is TRBV2; D is uncertain. Germline V gene data show CDR1 as SNHLY and CDR2 as FYNNEI. V lost 8 bases, J lost 0 bases, and 10 bases lay in between. CDR3 size: 14 residues. CDR3: CASEEQATNEKLFF. The CDR3 DNA reads TGTGCCAGCGAGGAACAAGCAACTAATGAAAAACTGTTTTTT.

The gene calls are TRBV7-8 and TRBJ2-2, with D perhaps TRBD2 (5 bases). The CDR3 is 12 amino acids. The V end lost 4 bases, the J end lost 7 bases, and 7 bases lay between the germline ends. The germline V gene has CDR1 SGHVS and CDR2 FQNEAQ. The chain's CDR3 is CASSYSVGELFF. The CDR3 region has the DNA TGTGCCAGCAGCTATAGCGTCGGGGAGCTGTTTTTT.

This clonotype was seen ten or more times. The rearrangement links TRBV12-3 or TRBV12-4 to TRBJ1-2; D gene unclear. CDR3 size: 16 residues. V shed 5 bases and J shed 5 bases, with 21 bases lying between them. CDR3 residues: CASSPRAQVGLYGYTF. CDR3 coding DNA: TGTGCCAGCAGTCCTAGGGCTCAGGTTGGGTTATATGGCTACACCTTC.

This clonotype was seen at least ten times. This chain joins TRBV28 and TRBJ1-5; 10 bases align to TRBD1. The J segment lost 6 bases and the V segment lost 6 bases, leaving 5 bases of the junction unmatched. The length of the CDR3 is 14 residues. Germline CDR1 and CDR2: MDHEN and SYDVKM. The CDR3 coding sequence is TGTGCCAGCAGCACGACAGGGGGCAGTCAGCCCCAGCATTTT. Protein: CASSTTGGSQPQHF.

This clonotype was seen a handful of times. V gene TRBV9 combines with J gene TRBJ2-1; 7 bases fit TRBD2. Germline CDR1 SGDLS, CDR2 YYNGEE. The V segment lost 3 bases and the J segment 6 bases; nucleotides outside the gene matches: 3. This CDR3 contains 13 residues. The DNA for the CDR3 is TGTGCCAGCAGCGAGGGGAGGGGCAATGAGCAGTTCTTC. Encoded protein: CASSEGRGNEQFF.

This clonotype is a singleton in its sample. The chain has TRBV5-6 and TRBJ1-2; 9 bases map to TRBD1. This CDR3 region has 15 residues. V lost 5 bases, J lost 6 bases, and 11 bases stayed unmatched. Germline V gene lookup returns CDR1 SGHDT and CDR2 YYEEEE. CDR3 nucleotides: TGTGCCAGCAGACCAGGGACAGGGAGTAGCCATGGCTACACCTTC. It yields the protein CASRPGTGSSHGYTF.

There are a few counts of this clonotype. The chain carries TRBV29-1 and TRBJ1-4; tentative D call: TRBD1 (5 bases). Germline assignment: CDR1 SQVTM and CDR2 ANQGSEA. The CDR3 is 12 residues long. V was clipped by 4 bases and J by 8 bases, with 11 bases between them. CDR3 amino acids: CSVGEGAEKLFF. The CDR3, as DNA: TGCAGCGTTGGGGAAGGGGCCGAAAAACTGTTTTTT. Full variable domain (missing parts from reference TRBV29-1 and TRBJ1-4): SAVISQKPSRDICQRGTSLTIQCQVDSQVTMMFWYRQQPGQSLTLIATANQGSEATYESGFVIDKFPISRPNLTFSTLTVSNMSPEDSSIYLCSVGEGAEKLFFGSGTQLSVL.

This clonotype has a handful of counts. The rearrangement uses TRBV7-8 and TRBJ2-2, with 14 bases aligning to TRBD2. The V and J ends lost 4 bases and 1 base, in that order; junction bases with no gene match: 11. The CDR3 spans 20 residues. Germline CDR1 is SGHVS and CDR2 is FQNEAQ. The CDR3 coding sequence is TGTGCCAGCAGCTCTAGAGGGGGGACTAGCGGGGGCCTGAACACCGGGGAGCTGTTTTTT. This encodes CASSSRGGTSGGLNTGELFF.

A note on this clonotype: One base away lies a much larger clone, so this may be a sequencing read error. The J gene is TRBJ2-3, the V gene TRBV28; the match to TRBD1 covers 9 bases. The CDR3 is 15 amino acids. Looked up from germline, CDR1 is MDHEN and CDR2 is SYDVKM. CDR3 in DNA: TGTGCCAGCAGTTGGACAGGGGAGGGCACAGATGCGCAGTATTTT. Residues: CASSWTGEGTDAQYF.

Ten or more counts support this clonotype. V usage is TRBV28 and J usage is TRBJ1-1, with no clear D. The germline gives CDR1 MDHEN, CDR2 SYDVKM. The CDR3 length is 14 residues. V was pared by 6 bases and J by 2 bases, with 13 bases between. The CDR3 is CASSPPLVNTEAFF. The CDR3 DNA reads as TGTGCCAGCAGCCCACCACTTGTAAACACTGAAGCTTTCTTT.

The CDR3 DNA follows: TGTGCCAGCAGCGTAGGGACAGGGGGCGTATACGAGCAGTACTTC. It specifies CASSVGTGGVYEQYF. The chain couples TRBV9 to TRBJ2-7; 11 nucleotides agree with TRBD1. CDR3 length: 15 residues. The V segment lost 0 bases and the J segment 4 bases; nucleotides outside the gene matches: 3. From germline, CDR1 is SGDLS and CDR2 YYNGEE.

There are a few counts of this clonotype. Here the CDR3 DNA reads TGCGCCAGCAGCCGAGAGTTGGGTGCGGGGGCCAACGTCCTGACTTTC. It specifies CASSRELGAGANVLTF. The J gene is TRBJ2-6, the V gene TRBV4-1; no definite D call. The CDR3 spans 16 residues. V gave up 4 bases and J gave up 4 bases, with 14 bases separating them. Germline V CDR1 and CDR2: MGHRA, YSYEKL.

This clonotype was seen many times. The chain recombines TRBV5-1 with TRBJ1-1; D is uncertain. The V gene's germline CDR1 is SGHRS and CDR2 YFSETQ. V lost 1 base and J lost 0, with 10 bases in between. CDR3 length: 15 amino acids. Here the CDR3 DNA reads TGCGCCAGCAGCTTGTATGGCCCACTGAACACTGAAGCTTTCTTT. Translating gives CASSLYGPLNTEAFF.

This clonotype was picked up a small number of times. The genes are TRBV7-3 and TRBJ2-1, with 9 nucleotides matching TRBD2. Germline CDR1 SGHTA, CDR2 FQGTGA. This CDR3 region has 14 residues. The V segment lost 0 bases and the J segment 9 bases; nucleotides outside the gene matches: 3. The chain's CDR3 is CASSLTAGGAEQFF. Here the CDR3 DNA reads TGTGCCAGCAGCTTAACGGCGGGAGGGGCTGAGCAGTTCTTC.

This clonotype was detected many times. V and J are TRBV6-5 and TRBJ2-1; 10 nucleotides align to TRBD1. V lost 0 bases and J lost 7; bases outside the gene matches: 6. The CDR3 is 16 amino acids. Germline CDR1 MNHEY, CDR2 SVGAGI. This chain's CDR3 is CASSYSDPGQGNEQFF. Written as DNA, the CDR3 is TGTGCCAGCAGTTACTCGGACCCGGGACAGGGGAATGAGCAGTTCTTC.

For the CDR3, the DNA is TGCAGTGCTAGATTGGGGGCCACTGAAGCTTTCTTT. Amino acid sequence: CSARLGATEAFF. The rearrangement links TRBV20-1 to TRBJ1-1; tentatively, D is TRBD1 (6 bases). Germline CDR1 reads DFQATT; CDR2 reads SNEGSKA (reference sequence). V was pared by 2 bases and J by 4 bases, with 8 bases between. The CDR3 has 12 amino acids.

This clonotype was seen only a few times. CDR3 in amino acids: CASSLLGGRTGGAVAEAFF. DNA for the CDR3: TGTGCCAGCAGCCTCCTGGGCGGACGGACAGGGGGCGCGGTGGCTGAAGCTTTCTTT. V usage is TRBV4-2 and J usage is TRBJ1-1, with 11 bases lining up with TRBD1. CDR1 and CDR2 (germline): LGHNA, YNFKEQ. V shed 4 bases, J shed 6 bases, and the junction held 19 bases outside the gene matches. The length of the CDR3 is 19 residues.

This clonotype was counted at least ten times. The rearrangement links TRBV18 to TRBJ2-7, with unresolved D. V lost 3 bases, J lost 0 bases, and 9 bases lay in between. Per the germline V gene, CDR1 is KGHSH and CDR2 is LQKENI. CDR3 length equals 14 residues. CDR3 amino acids: CASSPDENSYEQYV. CDR3 in DNA: TGTGCCAGCTCACCGGACGAAAACTCCTACGAGCAGTACGTC.

The V call is TRBV20-1, the J call TRBJ2-7, with 12 bases identical to TRBD2. The length of the CDR3 is 13 residues. The V segment lost 6 bases and the J segment 9 bases; nucleotides outside the gene matches: 9. CDR1 and CDR2 (germline): DFQATT, SNEGSKA (reference sequence). The CDR3: CSAGLAGTGRQYF. As DNA, the CDR3 is TGCAGTGCCGGACTAGCGGGGACCGGTCGGCAGTACTTC.

Only a few counts were recorded for this clonotype. This sequence joins TRBV11-2 and TRBJ2-3; D gene unclear. The V gene's germline CDR1 is SGHAT and CDR2 FQNNGV. V was cut by 1 base and J by 2 bases, with 13 bases left in between. The CDR3 is 16 amino acids. This chain's CDR3 is CASSLGGRFYTDTQYF. The DNA of the CDR3 is TGTGCCAGCAGCTTAGGAGGCAGATTCTACACAGATACGCAGTATTTT.

Judged by abundance, this clonotype is medium-sized (0.01 to 0.1%). The V gene is TRBV28, the J gene TRBJ2-1; no clear D. CDR1 MDHEN and CDR2 SYDVKM come from the germline V gene. Trimming took 6 bases from V and 4 from J, leaving 13 bases between them. CDR3 length: 14 residues. The CDR3 DNA sequence: TGTGCCAGCAGCTCCAGTGGACGGTACAATGAGCAGTTCTTC. As protein: CASSSSGRYNEQFF.

This clonotype was detected ten times or more. Mismatch with germline at one junction end may stem from a read error. The rearrangement joins TRBV28 to TRBJ2-7, with unresolved D. Per germline, CDR1 MDHEN and CDR2 SYDVKM. The CDR3 runs 14 residues. CDR3 DNA sequence: TGTGCCAGCAACCTGGGGATCGAGTCCTCCGAGCAGTACTTC. Amino acids: CASNLGIESSEQYF.

The rearrangement uses TRBV19 and TRBJ1-2; the match to TRBD1 covers 8 bases. The junction had 6 bases not matched to a gene; V was cut back by 6 bases and J by 3 bases. CDR1 is LNHDA and CDR2 is SQIVND in the germline V gene (reference sequence). The CDR3 runs 14 residues. This chain's CDR3 is CASSDQGAHYGYTF. The CDR3 nucleotides are TGTGCCAGTAGCGATCAGGGGGCTCACTATGGCTACACCTTC.

The CDR3 protein is CASSIRGGNNEQFF. CDR3 in DNA: TGTGCCAGTAGTATCCGGGGGGGTAACAATGAGCAGTTCTTC. J is TRBJ2-1 and V is TRBV19, with TRBD2 identical over 8 bases. Losses at the gene ends were 3 bases for V and 5 bases for J; bases not matched to a gene: 3. Germline CDR1 LNHDA, CDR2 SQIVND (reference sequence). CDR3 length: 14 amino acids.

This clonotype occurred many times. The chain joins TRBV3-1 to TRBJ2-2; D perhaps matches TRBD2 (6 bases). CDR3 size: 18 residues. Deletions cut 3 bases from V and 1 base from J, with 18 bases between. Germline-derived CDR1 and CDR2 are LGHDT and YNNKEL (reference sequence). CDR3 residues: CASSHSPRVAVNTGELFF. The DNA of the CDR3 is TGTGCCAGCAGCCATAGCCCGCGGGTAGCGGTGAACACCGGGGAGCTGTTTTTT.

The rearrangement links TRBV20-1 to TRBJ2-1, with D maybe TRBD2 (6 bases). V was shortened by 6 bases and J by 0 bases, with 12 bases between the two germline ends. Germline assignment: CDR1 DFQATT and CDR2 SNEGSKA (reference sequence). The CDR3 has 14 amino acids. The CDR3: CSAPGGSSYNEQFF. In nucleotides, the CDR3 is TGCAGTGCCCCCGGAGGGAGCTCCTACAATGAGCAGTTCTTC.

This clonotype was seen more than once but under ten times. The chain has TRBV19 and TRBJ1-3, with D hard to call. Germline CDR1 LNHDA, CDR2 SQIVND (reference sequence). This CDR3 comprises 15 residues. Trimming pared 7 bases from V and 0 bases from J, leaving 13 bases between. CDR3 in amino acids: CASIPTVDSGNTIYF. CDR3 DNA: TGTGCCAGTATCCCGACCGTCGACTCTGGAAACACCATATATTTT.

The CDR3 DNA is TGTGCCAGCAGTGGACAGGGGGCCGGCTATGGCTACACCTTC. Encoded protein: CASSGQGAGYGYTF. The chain has TRBV6-2 or TRBV6-3 and TRBJ1-2, with 11 nucleotides matching TRBD1. CDR3 length: 14 residues. After removal of 5 bases from V and 4 bases from J, the junction contained 3 bases not matched to a gene. Germline loops: CDR1 MNHEY, CDR2 SVGEGT.